This T cell receptor beta chain was sequenced for a study of blood T cell repertoires in COVID-19 (dated by TCRdb to the early 2020s). About the full investigation: Collaborator samples came from the United States, Italy and Spain and covered acute and convalescent phases of COVID-19. Nearly every sample came with metadata listing a de-identified subject ID, COVID-19 status, age in years and sex. The repertoires were released in a freely available public database meant as a resource for research on the immune response to SARS-CoV-2. The prospective study material was composed of cDNA or gDNA derived from T cells, B-cell-depleted T cells, or PBMCs. Where HLA class I and class II types were available, the types were taken from metadata supplied by the sample provider, not from assay-based typing. Deeply sampled blood TCRbeta repertoires from subjects exposed to, actively infected with, or recovered from COVID-19 were included in the dataset. The samples were drawn from two sources: the first 160 participants of the ongoing ImmuneRACE study, and fewer than 1,500 subjects contributed by 6 global collaborators.

The immunoSEQ Assay, a bias-controlled multiplex PCR, was used to amplify TCRbeta CDR3 regions from genomic DNA. The study's own analysis went as follows. Nucleated cell counts per sample were estimated from amplification of reference gene primers within the assay. Sequence reads were collapsed and filtered to measure the absolute abundance of every unique TCRbeta CDR3 rearrangement. For each sample, productive Simpson clonality was calculated as the square root of Simpson's diversity index across productive rearrangements. TCRdb took over this immuneACCESS table, retaining in-frame rearrangements with V and J assigned. Such tables are incomplete; in checked studies, under half of the missing clones stem from an unresolved V gene, and the remainder is unexplained. V, J and clone size are those of that table, while D and trimming were read from the DNA. For this sample there are 25,000 to 35,000 clones; approximately 85% appear just once. The ten largest clonotypes hold about 6.4% of the sample.

This clone was observed once. It has no known antigen specificity. The sample holds no much larger clone one base away, and base qualities are not on file. Collaborating institutions collected whole blood in K2EDTA tubes following their own protocols. For TCRbeta analysis, collaborators shipped samples in one of three forms: frozen whole blood, isolated PBMCs, or DNA extracted from either of those sample types. Its CDR3 holds 17 amino acids, cysteine through phenylalanine. Kept here is only the CDR3 DNA, which spans 51 bases and is read in frame from base 1. CDR1 KGHSH and CDR2 LQKENI are derived from the germline V gene. For this chain, trimming is 5 bases at the V end and 0 bases at the J end, and the number of junction bases without a gene match is 9. The paper's findings and limits, for the study overall: The quantity of clinical and demographic metadata differed by source and by participant and was supplied without curation.

The rearranged chain carries TRBV18 and TRBJ2-7; TRBD2 agrees with 11 junctional bases. Material: peripheral blood. This receptor was identified in a man aged 55 to 70 with active COVID-19. The CDR3 in this case is CASSSSGTSGSSYEQYF. The nucleotide sequence reads as follows: TGTGCCAGCTCAAGCTCCGGGACTAGCGGTAGCTCCTACGAGCAGTACTTC.